Reported below is one T cell receptor beta chain. CDR3 length: 16 amino acids. These data are taken from a study of blood T cell repertoires in COVID-19. For the study at large: There were acute and convalescent COVID-19 samples, and they came from the United States, Italy and Spain. The analysed material was cDNA or gDNA that came from T cells, B-cell-depleted T cells, or PBMCs.

In the authors' methods: How many nucleated cells were present was estimated from reference gene primer amplification. Repertoires were generated with immunoSEQ multiplex PCR, while TCRdb's copy carries only in-frame clones and drops some. The V and J calls and clone size come from that table; D and trimming were worked out from the DNA. The sample consists of about 160,000 clones, roughly four fifths of them appearing once. Sequencing used peripheral blood. The sequence derives from a woman aged 80 or older with acute or convalescent COVID-19. This chain uses TRBV21-1 with TRBJ2-7; the DNA was not used to check the table's D call, TRBD1. TRBV21-1 is annotated as a pseudogene. The CDR3 sequence: CASSKVMAWPMYEQYF. In DNA, the CDR3 is TGTGCCAGCAGCAAAGTTATGGCTTGGCCAATGTACGAGCAGTACTTC.